This T cell receptor beta chain is drawn from a study of shared clonotypes between healthy human individuals. Overall study results and limits: Naive subsets usually exceeded memory subsets in estimated richness. Expectations were that clonotype sharing among donors would be affected by sequencing depth.

Genomic DNA of each subset was evenly split across several immunoSEQ plates. The repertoire was sequenced with immunoSEQ multiplex PCR; TCRdb's copy has only in-frame clones and lacks some. In the table there are more than 900,000 clones, about 80% of which are singletons. In germline, CDR1 is SGDLS, CDR2 YYNGEE. This CDR3 comprises 15 residues. The V segment lost 5 bases and the J segment 5 bases; nucleotides outside the gene matches: 12. To note about this clone: The target antigen is unknown.

V usage is TRBV9 and J usage is TRBJ2-5; 7 bases align to TRBD1. The specimen was memory CD4+ T cells from PBMCs. Subset here: CD45RA-negative fraction. The origin of this receptor is a man younger than 35 in good health. Some clones in this sample may be carry-over from other donors' samples. The CDR3 loop reads CASSPVGGIWETQYF. CDR3 coding DNA: TGTGCCAGCAGTCCGGTAGGGGGCATATGGGAGACCCAGTACTTC.